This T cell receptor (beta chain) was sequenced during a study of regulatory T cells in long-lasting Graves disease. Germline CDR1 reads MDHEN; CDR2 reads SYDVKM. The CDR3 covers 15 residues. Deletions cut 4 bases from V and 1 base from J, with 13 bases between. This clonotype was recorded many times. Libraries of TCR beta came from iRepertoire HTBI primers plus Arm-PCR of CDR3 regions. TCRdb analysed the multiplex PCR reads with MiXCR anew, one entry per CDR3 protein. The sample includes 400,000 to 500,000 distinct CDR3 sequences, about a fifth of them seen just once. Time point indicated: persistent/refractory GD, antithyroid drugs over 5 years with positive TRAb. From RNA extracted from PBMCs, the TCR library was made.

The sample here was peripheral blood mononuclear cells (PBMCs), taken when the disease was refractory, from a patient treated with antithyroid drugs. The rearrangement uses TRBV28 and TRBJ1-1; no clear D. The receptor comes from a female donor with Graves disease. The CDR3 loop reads CASSSTRRGNTEAFF. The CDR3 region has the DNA TGTGCCAGCAGTTCCACCCGCCGGGGGAACACTGAAGCTTTCTTT.